The rows below give T cell receptor beta chains drawn from one sample of a study of blood T cell repertoires in COVID-19. The method was immunoSEQ multiplex PCR; TCRdb's version includes in-frame clones alone and lacks a portion of them. The table includes nearly 110,000 clones, roughly 84% detected once. The sequenced sample was peripheral blood. The receptors stem from a human donor in a cohort sampled during active COVID-19. Both conserved end residues are trimmed from each CDR3. A D gene is named only where the DNA matches it firmly. Clone size is not always given. Where it is, it says once, few, many or a class for expanded clones.

v_call,d_call,clone_size,j_call,cdr3_aa
TRBV11-2,TRBD1,NA,TRBJ1-3,ASSLDLGTGVSGNTIY
TRBV10-3,TRBD1,NA,TRBJ1-2,AISDTDRGDGYT
TRBV5-1,TRBD1,NA,TRBJ1-1,ASQDREAVNTEAF
TRBV28,NA,NA,TRBJ1-1,ASSFSPGVNTEAF
TRBV5-1,TRBD1,NA,TRBJ1-2,ASSRFPPSQGVEDGYT
TRBV7-2,NA,NA,TRBJ1-1,ASSFTEEGTEAF
TRBV5-1,TRBD1,NA,TRBJ1-2,ASSSGTGGATVYGYT
TRBV19,NA,NA,TRBJ2-1,ASTQGDSYNEQF
TRBV28,TRBD2,many,TRBJ2-1,ASSLGLAGYNEQF
TRBV11-2,TRBD2,NA,TRBJ2-1,ASTLAGAYNEQF
TRBV4-2,TRBD1,NA,TRBJ2-3,ASSQAGGQDTQY
TRBV10-2,NA,NA,TRBJ2-7,ASSLGTSSYEQY
TRBV27,NA,NA,TRBJ2-7,ASSLQGSYEQY
TRBV27,NA,NA,TRBJ1-1,ASSFSPDRWATSEAF
TRBV28,NA,NA,TRBJ1-1,ASRIRRNTEAF
TRBV7-3,NA,NA,TRBJ2-3,ASSLMAGPTDTQY
TRBV5-1,TRBD1,NA,TRBJ2-1,ASSLADRATYNEQF
TRBV7-2,TRBD2,NA,TRBJ2-3,ASSRAPMTSGNTDTQY
TRBV2,NA,NA,TRBJ1-5,ASSGRDSNQPQH
TRBV28,NA,few,TRBJ2-7,ASNFGQPYEQY
TRBV9,TRBD2,NA,TRBJ2-1,ASSVTSGMFYNEQF
TRBV30,NA,once,TRBJ2-3,AWSPSTDTQY
TRBV3-1/TRBV3-2,TRBD1,NA,TRBJ2-1,ASSSWTGRSYNEQF
TRBV4-1,NA,NA,TRBJ1-2,ASSQEGDRAYGYT
TRBV9,TRBD2,NA,TRBJ2-1,ASSSRGLAGVFEQF
TRBV11-3,TRBD2,NA,TRBJ2-1,ASSLDGTSGYNEQF
TRBV5-1,TRBD2,NA,TRBJ2-1,ASSLDPSSGYNEQF
TRBV7-9,NA,NA,TRBJ2-1,ASSLAVLENEQF
TRBV12-5,TRBD1,NA,TRBJ1-3,ASGSKFPGGSGNTIY
TRBV9,TRBD1,NA,TRBJ1-5,ASSVGDRGIGQPQH
TRBV3-1/TRBV3-2,NA,NA,TRBJ1-3,ASRRSSGNTIY
TRBV6-6,NA,NA,TRBJ1-2,ASRLGAVERNYGYT
TRBV6-4,TRBD1,NA,TRBJ2-2,ASSEQGERSGELF
TRBV7-2,NA,NA,TRBJ1-5,ASSLVVEQPQH
TRBV4-1,NA,few,TRBJ2-2,ASSQGWGGMNTGELF
TRBV7-8,TRBD2,NA,TRBJ2-1,ASSGLWTSGRAADEQF
TRBV5-5,NA,NA,TRBJ1-5,ASSSGFILSNQPQH
TRBV5-5,NA,NA,TRBJ1-2,ASSLAPELGYT
TRBV5-1,NA,NA,TRBJ1-1,ASSLAPMNTEAF
TRBV3-1/TRBV3-2,NA,NA,TRBJ2-7,ASSQPGGSSYEQY
TRBV3-1/TRBV3-2,NA,NA,TRBJ2-3,ASSQGGTGTDTQY
TRBV30,NA,NA,TRBJ2-7,AWGREFSEQY
TRBV19,NA,NA,TRBJ1-2,ASSLDLPTLRNYGYT
TRBV7-2,TRBD1,NA,TRBJ1-4,ASSLTGGFWEKLF
TRBV10-3,NA,NA,TRBJ2-6,AISEWSGLSGANVLT
TRBV28,NA,NA,TRBJ1-1,ASSSPLTGTAF
TRBV15,NA,NA,TRBJ2-4,ATSREGLQSKNIQY
TRBV13,NA,NA,TRBJ1-5,ASSFGGLADQPQH